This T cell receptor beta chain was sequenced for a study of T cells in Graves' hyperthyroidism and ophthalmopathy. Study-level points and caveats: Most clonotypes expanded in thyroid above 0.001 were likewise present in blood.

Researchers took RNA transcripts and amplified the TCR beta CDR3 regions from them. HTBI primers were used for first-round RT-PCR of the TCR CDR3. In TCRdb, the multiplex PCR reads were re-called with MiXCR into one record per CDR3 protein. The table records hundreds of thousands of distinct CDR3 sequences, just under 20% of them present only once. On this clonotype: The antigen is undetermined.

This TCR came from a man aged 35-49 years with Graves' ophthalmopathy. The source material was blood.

CDR3 region: CASSLRTGVADTQYF. CDR3 coding DNA: TGCGCCAGCAGCTTGAGGACAGGGGTAGCAGATACGCAGTATTTT. The chain carries TRBV5-1 and TRBJ2-3, with TRBD1 matching 9 bases. V gave up 1 base and J gave up 4 bases; unmatched junction bases: 4. The CDR3 has 15 amino acids. Looked up from germline, CDR1 is SGHRS and CDR2 is YFSETQ. The full variable domain, rest sourced from reference TRBV5-1 and TRBJ2-3, is KAGVTQTPRYLIKTRGQQVTLSCSPISGHRSVSWYQQTPGQGLQFLFEYFSETQRNKGNFPGRFSGRQFSNSRSEMNVSTLELGDSALYLCASSLRTGVADTQYFGPGTRLTVL.